This T cell receptor beta chain originates from a study of blood T cell repertoires in COVID-19. Study-wide context: Samples representing acute and convalescent COVID-19 were sourced from the United States, Italy and Spain. In each case, the material was cDNA or gDNA derived from T cells, B-cell-depleted T cells, or PBMCs.

Germline V gives CDR1 SGHNT, CDR2 YYREEE (reference sequence). The CDR3 loop spans 14 amino acids. Trimming left V 0 bases short and J 5 bases short, with 10 bases between. Followed over time, Seattle patients had been enrolled while infection was active. Per the original data handling: Reference gene primer amplification gave estimated nucleated cell counts. The protocol was immunoSEQ multiplex PCR, while the TCRdb copy is restricted to in-frame clones and leaves out a portion. D and trimming were read from the DNA, whereas the V and J calls and clone size are those reported in that table. The table records some 160,000 clones, 70% to 90% of them present only once.

This sequence joins TRBV5-4 and TRBJ2-3, with D hard to call. The sequence derives from an elderly woman with COVID-19, enrolled during active disease. The sample comprised peripheral blood. The CDR3 is CASSLDPGRDTQYF. In nucleotides, the CDR3 is TGTGCCAGCAGCTTGGATCCGGGTCGAGATACGCAGTATTTT.